This entry lists 21 T cell receptor beta chains sequenced from one sample in a study of PD-L1 blockade in urothelial cancer (dated by TCRdb to the late 2010s). The library was obtained by the immunoSEQ multiplex PCR assay. The table was pulled from immuneACCESS by TCRdb, which kept in-frame rearrangements only. Such tables lose some clones; where checked, under half of the loss comes from unresolved V genes, and the rest has no known cause. The sample yields tens of thousands of clones; around 76% were counted once. The ten largest clonotypes hold 9.5% of the sample. The source material was PBMCs, sampled around atezolizumab (anti-PD-L1) treatment. The source is a man between 65 and 79 years old with urothelial cancer.

The V and J genes are TRBV7-6 and TRBJ2-2; 10 nucleotides align to TRBD2. The CDR3 sequence is 15 residues long. Germline V CDR1 and CDR2: SGHVS, FNYEAQ. V gave up 5 bases and J gave up 5 bases; unmatched junction bases: 5. This CDR3 reads CASSASSGGTGELFF. For the CDR3, the DNA is TGTGCCAGCAGCGCCTCTAGCGGGGGTACCGGGGAGCTGTTTTTT.

This sequence joins TRBV6-1 and TRBJ1-3; D remains ambiguous. Germline CDR1 MNHNS, CDR2 SASEGT. The CDR3 length is 15 residues. V was clipped by 2 bases and J by 4 bases, with 12 bases between them. The CDR3 here is CASSETVDPGNTIYF. The CDR3, as DNA: TGTGCCAGCAGTGAAACAGTTGACCCCGGAAACACCATATATTTT.

The V call is TRBV4-1, the J call TRBJ1-2; tentatively, D is TRBD1 (6 bases). The germline gives CDR1 MGHRA, CDR2 YSYEKL. This CDR3 has 13 amino acids. V shed 1 base and J shed 9 bases, with 12 bases lying between them. The CDR3 spells CASSQGQVERYTF. CDR3 in DNA: TGCGCCAGCAGCCAAGGACAGGTCGAGCGCTACACCTTC.

This CDR3 reads CASSMGQAEKLFF. CDR3 bases: TGTGCCAGCAGCATGGGACAGGCGGAAAAACTGTTTTTT. The chain combines TRBV5-6 with TRBJ1-4, with TRBD1 matching over 8 bases. CDR3 length: 13 residues. Germline V gene lookup returns CDR1 SGHDT and CDR2 YYEEEE. V shed 4 bases, J shed 8 bases, and the junction held 4 bases outside the gene matches.

The rearrangement uses TRBV6-1 and TRBJ1-1; D might be TRBD1 (5 bases). The CDR3 spans 12 residues. Germline CDR1 is MNHNS and CDR2 is SASEGT. V gave up 10 bases and J gave up 2 bases, with 11 bases separating them. The DNA for the CDR3 is TGTGCCACCCGACAGACCAACACTGAAGCTTTCTTT. Protein: CATRQTNTEAFF.

The V call is TRBV5-8, the J call TRBJ1-4; weak D call: TRBD1 (6 bases). This CDR3 has 20 amino acids. Between the trimmed V and J ends, which lost 0 bases and 8 bases, there was a span of 29 bases. From germline, CDR1 is SGHTS and CDR2 YDEGEE. The CDR3 spells CASSLASYLERGREEEKLFF. CDR3 DNA: TGTGCCAGCAGCTTGGCCAGTTACCTCGAGCGGGGGCGCGAAGAAGAAAAACTGTTTTTT.

V usage is TRBV18 and J usage is TRBJ2-2; a weak D match, TRBD1 (5 bases). Germline loops: CDR1 KGHSH, CDR2 LQKENI. V was pared by 3 bases and J by 4 bases, with 15 bases between. The CDR3 runs to 16 residues. CDR3 residues: CASSPPITGITGELFF. The CDR3 DNA follows: TGTGCCAGCTCACCCCCTATTACAGGAATCACCGGGGAGCTGTTTTTT.

The gene calls are TRBV28 and TRBJ2-7, with 14 nucleotides matching TRBD2. The germline gives CDR1 MDHEN, CDR2 SYDVKM. The V gene end was trimmed by 3 bases and the J gene end by 6 bases; junction bases not matched to a gene: 4. This CDR3 is built from 15 residues. CDR3 nucleotide sequence: TGTGCCAGCAGTTTCGGACTAGCGGGAGGAGGCGAGCAGTACTTC. It is translated as CASSFGLAGGGEQYF.

The rearrangement uses TRBV2 and TRBJ1-4; D might be TRBD1 (5 bases). Looked up from germline, CDR1 is SNHLY and CDR2 is FYNNEI. There are 12 residues in the CDR3. V was shortened by 7 bases and J by 16 bases, with 19 bases between the two germline ends. CDR3 protein: CASTDTGRRKFF. The CDR3 bases are TGTGCCAGCACCGATACAGGAAGAAGGAAGTTTTTT.

The gene calls are TRBV15 and TRBJ2-3; D not resolved. The CDR3 covers 12 residues. Trimming removed 5 bases at V and 3 bases at J, with 6 bases between. Germline V gene sequence: CDR1 LNHNV, CDR2 YYDKDF (reference sequence). The CDR3 DNA reads as TGTGCCACCAGCTCACTAACAGATACGCAGTATTTT. The encoded protein is CATSSLTDTQYF.

This chain links TRBV21-1 with TRBJ2-4; the table's D call of TRBD2 was not tested on the DNA. TRBV21-1 is reported as a pseudogene. This CDR3 is built from 13 residues. CDR3 in amino acids: CARNGGAKNIQYF. Written as DNA, the CDR3 is TGTGCCAGGAACGGGGGGGCCAAAAACATTCAGTACTTC.

In its sample, this clone was seen a few times. Written as DNA, the CDR3 is TGTGCCAGCGCCCTAGCGGGGTACACCGGGGAGCTGTTTTTT. Its translation: CASALAGYTGELFF. The chain carries TRBV2 and TRBJ2-2, with 9 bases aligning to TRBD2. Germline loops: CDR1 SNHLY, CDR2 FYNNEI. The CDR3 extends over 14 amino acids. The trim removed 8 bases at V and 3 bases at J, leaving 4 bases unmatched.

The chain combines TRBV15 with TRBJ1-4; D perhaps matches TRBD1 (6 bases). This CDR3 has 12 amino acids. Germline CDR1 is LNHNV and CDR2 is YYDKDF (reference sequence). Trimming took off 5 bases at V and 10 bases at J, with 11 bases between the two ends. The CDR3 DNA reads TGTGCCACCAGCCTGCAGGGGACAAAACTGTTTTTT. This codes for CATSLQGTKLFF.

The chain couples TRBV19 to TRBJ2-3; D not certain. This CDR3 spans 14 amino acids. V was pared by 3 bases and J by 1 base, with 8 bases between. Germline-derived CDR1 and CDR2 are LNHDA and SQIVND (reference sequence). The CDR3 DNA reads TGTGCCAGTAGTATTCCTGGAGGCACAGATACGCAGTATTTT. It translates to CASSIPGGTDTQYF.

The chain combines TRBV2 with TRBJ1-3; 7 nucleotides align to TRBD1. The CDR3 extends over 13 amino acids. The junction had 5 bases not matched to a gene; V was cut back by 8 bases and J by 4 bases. CDR1 and CDR2 from the germline V gene are SNHLY and FYNNEI. The CDR3 spells CASQTGPGNTIYF. CDR3 sequence (DNA): TGTGCCAGCCAGACAGGGCCCGGAAACACCATATATTTT.

The CDR3 here is CASSKMDRAGEQYF. CDR3 bases: TGTGCCAGCAGCAAGATGGACAGGGCGGGCGAGCAGTACTTC. This sequence joins TRBV21-1 and TRBJ2-7; the DNA was not compared with TRBD1, the D call given in the table. TRBV21-1 is a known pseudogene. The CDR3 is 14 residues long.

The chain employs TRBV11-2 and TRBJ2-3; possible D gene TRBD1, 6 bases. Germline V gene data show CDR1 as SGHAT and CDR2 as FQNNGV. The V end lost 0 bases, the J end lost 2 bases, and 18 bases lay between the germline ends. This CDR3 spans 18 amino acids. The CDR3 sequence is CASSLEISAGDLTDTQYF. The CDR3 nucleotides read TGTGCCAGCAGCTTAGAAATTTCCGCAGGGGACCTCACAGATACGCAGTATTTT. Together with reference TRBV11-2 and TRBJ2-3, the CDR3 gives the full variable domain: EAGVAQSPRYKIIEKRQSVAFWCNPISGHATLYWYQQILGQGPKLLIQFQNNGVVDDSQLPKDRFSAERLKGVDSTLKIQPAKLEDSAVYLCASSLEISAGDLTDTQYFGPGTRLTVL.

This clone has just a few counts. The V call is TRBV10-3, the J call TRBJ2-1; tentative D call: TRBD2 (6 bases). V lost 0 bases, J lost 4 bases, and 10 bases lay in between. CDR3 length equals 15 residues. Germline V gives CDR1 ENHRY, CDR2 SYGVKD. CDR3 sequence reads: CAISESLAVYNEQFF. For the CDR3, the DNA is TGTGCCATCAGTGAGTCCTTAGCGGTTTACAATGAGCAGTTCTTC.

The chain links TRBV2 to TRBJ2-5; D ambiguous. CDR1 is SNHLY, CDR2 FYNNEI, per germline. The CDR3 is made up of 14 amino acids. The V and J ends lost 7 bases and 4 bases respectively, with 16 bases between them. The CDR3 bases are TGTGCCAGCAAGTTTCTAACGAGTCGAGAGACCCAGTACTTC. It is translated as CASKFLTSRETQYF.

The chain uses TRBV11-2 and TRBJ1-5, with no clear D. Germline assignment: CDR1 SGHAT and CDR2 FQNNGV. The CDR3 runs 17 residues. V lost 7 bases and J lost 5, with 24 bases in between. The CDR3 DNA sequence: TGTGCCAGCACCCCCCCCAGAGCAGGATCGAATCATCAGCCCCAGCATTTT. This encodes CASTPPRAGSNHQPQHF. Combining the CDR3 with reference TRBV11-2 and TRBJ1-5 gives the whole variable domain EAGVAQSPRYKIIEKRQSVAFWCNPISGHATLYWYQQILGQGPKLLIQFQNNGVVDDSQLPKDRFSAERLKGVDSTLKIQPAKLEDSAVYLCASTPPRAGSNHQPQHFGDGTRLSIL.

V is TRBV6-1 and J is TRBJ1-4; 8 bases fit TRBD1. This CDR3 is built from 13 residues. Losses at the gene ends were 11 bases for V and 4 bases for J; bases not matched to a gene: 6. From germline, CDR1 is MNHNS and CDR2 SASEGT. The CDR3 is CAVETGVNEKLFF. CDR3 coding DNA: TGTGCCGTTGAGACAGGGGTTAATGAAAAACTGTTTTTT.